These 12 T cell receptor beta chains share one sample of origin, sequenced in a study of Graves' ophthalmopathy and Graves' hyperthyroidism. Scientists amplified the TCR beta CDR3 regions from RNA transcripts. HTBI primers were employed in first-round RT-PCR, then a second-round multiplex PCR followed. A single record per CDR3 protein comes from TCRdb applying MiXCR to the multiplex PCR reads. Here the sample spans around 1,000,000 distinct CDR3 sequences, around a third being singletons. Input material: peripheral blood or thyroid tissue (not recorded which). All receptors come from an adult man with Graves' hyperthyroidism.

This clonotype was seen repeatedly, ten times or more. V usage is TRBV7-2 and J usage is TRBJ2-7; D is unclear. The CDR3 is 15 residues long. V lost 2 bases to trimming and J lost 2 bases, with 13 bases between them. CDR1 and CDR2 from the germline V gene are SGHTA and FQGNSA. This CDR3 reads CASSLRPGLAYEQYF. DNA of the CDR3: TGTGCCAGCAGCTTACGGCCCGGGCTCGCCTACGAGCAGTACTTC. Filled out from reference TRBV7-2 and TRBJ2-7, the complete variable domain reads GAGVSQSPSNKVTEKGKDVELRCDPISGHTALYWYRQSLGQGLEFLIYFQGNSAPDKSGLPSDRFSAERTGGSVSTLTIQRTQQEDSAVYLCASSLRPGLAYEQYFGPGTRLTVT.

This clonotype was seen at least ten times. CDR3 loop: CASSPSVSSYEQYF. In DNA form, the CDR3 reads TGTGCCAGCAGCCCCAGCGTTAGCTCCTACGAGCAGTACTTC. The chain employs TRBV7-2 and TRBJ2-7; D remains ambiguous. V was shortened by 5 bases and J by 0 bases, with 11 bases between the two germline ends. This CDR3 is built from 14 residues. Germline loops: CDR1 SGHTA, CDR2 FQGNSA.

There are many counts of this clonotype. V and J are TRBV19 and TRBJ1-5; D gene unclear. Per germline, CDR1 LNHDA and CDR2 SQIVND (reference sequence). With 3 bases removed from V and 0 bases from J, the gap between germline ends came to 9 bases. CDR3 size: 15 residues. The CDR3 DNA sequence: TGTGCCAGTAGTATCCGAGCCGATAGCAATCAGCCCCAGCATTTT. Its translation: CASSIRADSNQPQHF.

This clonotype has at least ten counts. The V gene is TRBV7-9, the J gene TRBJ1-6; 8 bases fit TRBD1. The germline V gene has CDR1 SEHNR and CDR2 FQNEAQ (reference sequence). Trimming removed 6 bases from V and 5 bases from J; junction bases left unmatched: 6. This CDR3 is built from 15 residues. This CDR3 reads CASRGTGGNNSPLHF. DNA of the CDR3: TGTGCCAGCAGGGGAACAGGGGGAAATAATTCACCCCTCCACTTT.

Comment on this clonotype: A much larger clone differs by one base, so this may be a read error. The CDR3 loop reads CASSLGRGQQYF. In DNA, the CDR3 is TGCGCCAGCAGCTTGGGGCGGGGCCAGCAGTACTTC. The genes are TRBV5-1 and TRBJ2-7; D perhaps matches TRBD2 (6 bases). V lost 0 bases and J 8 bases, leaving 9 bases between the germline ends. The CDR3 loop spans 12 amino acids. Germline CDR1 reads SGHRS; CDR2 reads YFSETQ.

This clonotype was seen many times. The rearrangement uses TRBV13 and TRBJ2-7, with D hard to call. Trimming cost V 1 base and J 4 bases, with 11 bases left between them. This CDR3 has 14 residues. CDR1 is PRHDT and CDR2 is FYEKMQ in the germline V gene (reference sequence). CDR3 nucleotides: TGTGCCAGCAGCTTAGTAGGAGAGGCGTACGAGCAGTACTTC. Its translation: CASSLVGEAYEQYF.

This clonotype was observed once. Just one base apart from a much larger clone, this may be a read error. The V call is TRBV10-3, the J call TRBJ1-2; weak D call: TRBD1 (5 bases). Germline-derived CDR1 and CDR2 are ENHRY and SYGVKD. The CDR3 covers 15 residues. Trimming pared 5 bases from V and 5 bases from J, leaving 18 bases between. CDR3 nucleotides: TGTGCCATCAGTCCCCTGGGGGTTTCGGCTTATGGCTACACCTTC. It encodes CAISPLGVSAYGYTF.

The V gene is TRBV2, the J gene TRBJ1-6; the match to TRBD1 covers 7 bases. The V and J ends lost 4 bases and 3 bases, in that order; junction bases with no gene match: 6. Germline CDR1 reads SNHLY; CDR2 reads FYNNEI. The CDR3 length is 16 residues. CDR3 DNA: TGTGCCAGCAGTGTTCACAGGGGAGGCTATAATTCACCCCTCCACTTT. The encoded protein is CASSVHRGGYNSPLHF. Variable domain in full (rest from reference TRBV2 and TRBJ1-6): EPEVTQTPSHQVTQMGQEVILRCVPISNHLYFYWYRQILGQKVEFLVSFYNNEISEKSEIFDDQFSVERPDGSNFTLKIRSTKLEDSAMYFCASSVHRGGYNSPLHFGNGTRLTVT.

This clonotype was counted only a few times. V gene TRBV10-3 combines with J gene TRBJ1-5; D not certain. Trimming stripped 7 bases from V and 3 bases from J, with 13 bases between. Germline-derived CDR1 and CDR2 are ENHRY and SYGVKD. This CDR3 spans 14 amino acids. The CDR3 region is CAITTAGPNQPQHF. In DNA form, the CDR3 reads TGTGCCATCACCACGGCGGGTCCCAATCAGCCCCAGCATTTT.

This chain joins TRBV11-2 and TRBJ2-5; no firm D call. The CDR3 has 14 residues. The germline V gene has CDR1 SGHAT and CDR2 FQNNGV. Deletions cut 5 bases from V and 5 bases from J, with 15 bases between. CDR3 protein: CASSLTAPVETQYF. CDR3 bases: TGTGCCAGCAGCCTGACGGCCCCCGTGGAGACCCAGTACTTC.

This clonotype was counted only a few times. The chain links TRBV6-1 to TRBJ1-2, with D possibly matching TRBD1 (5 bases). This CDR3 contains 15 residues. Trimming cost V 5 bases and J 0 bases, with 13 bases left between them. CDR1 is MNHNS, CDR2 SASEGT, per germline. The CDR3 nucleotides are TGTGCCAGCAGTTATTGGCAGACAGCTAACTATGGCTACACCTTC. Residues: CASSYWQTANYGYTF.

In this sample, this clonotype turned up many times. The chain joins TRBV29-1 to TRBJ2-5, with D uncertain. V lost 5 bases, J lost 0 bases, and 7 bases lay in between. This CDR3 comprises 12 residues. From germline, CDR1 is SQVTM and CDR2 ANQGSEA. The CDR3 here is CSVYGYQETQYF. The CDR3 nucleotides are TGCAGCGTTTACGGGTACCAAGAGACCCAGTACTTC.